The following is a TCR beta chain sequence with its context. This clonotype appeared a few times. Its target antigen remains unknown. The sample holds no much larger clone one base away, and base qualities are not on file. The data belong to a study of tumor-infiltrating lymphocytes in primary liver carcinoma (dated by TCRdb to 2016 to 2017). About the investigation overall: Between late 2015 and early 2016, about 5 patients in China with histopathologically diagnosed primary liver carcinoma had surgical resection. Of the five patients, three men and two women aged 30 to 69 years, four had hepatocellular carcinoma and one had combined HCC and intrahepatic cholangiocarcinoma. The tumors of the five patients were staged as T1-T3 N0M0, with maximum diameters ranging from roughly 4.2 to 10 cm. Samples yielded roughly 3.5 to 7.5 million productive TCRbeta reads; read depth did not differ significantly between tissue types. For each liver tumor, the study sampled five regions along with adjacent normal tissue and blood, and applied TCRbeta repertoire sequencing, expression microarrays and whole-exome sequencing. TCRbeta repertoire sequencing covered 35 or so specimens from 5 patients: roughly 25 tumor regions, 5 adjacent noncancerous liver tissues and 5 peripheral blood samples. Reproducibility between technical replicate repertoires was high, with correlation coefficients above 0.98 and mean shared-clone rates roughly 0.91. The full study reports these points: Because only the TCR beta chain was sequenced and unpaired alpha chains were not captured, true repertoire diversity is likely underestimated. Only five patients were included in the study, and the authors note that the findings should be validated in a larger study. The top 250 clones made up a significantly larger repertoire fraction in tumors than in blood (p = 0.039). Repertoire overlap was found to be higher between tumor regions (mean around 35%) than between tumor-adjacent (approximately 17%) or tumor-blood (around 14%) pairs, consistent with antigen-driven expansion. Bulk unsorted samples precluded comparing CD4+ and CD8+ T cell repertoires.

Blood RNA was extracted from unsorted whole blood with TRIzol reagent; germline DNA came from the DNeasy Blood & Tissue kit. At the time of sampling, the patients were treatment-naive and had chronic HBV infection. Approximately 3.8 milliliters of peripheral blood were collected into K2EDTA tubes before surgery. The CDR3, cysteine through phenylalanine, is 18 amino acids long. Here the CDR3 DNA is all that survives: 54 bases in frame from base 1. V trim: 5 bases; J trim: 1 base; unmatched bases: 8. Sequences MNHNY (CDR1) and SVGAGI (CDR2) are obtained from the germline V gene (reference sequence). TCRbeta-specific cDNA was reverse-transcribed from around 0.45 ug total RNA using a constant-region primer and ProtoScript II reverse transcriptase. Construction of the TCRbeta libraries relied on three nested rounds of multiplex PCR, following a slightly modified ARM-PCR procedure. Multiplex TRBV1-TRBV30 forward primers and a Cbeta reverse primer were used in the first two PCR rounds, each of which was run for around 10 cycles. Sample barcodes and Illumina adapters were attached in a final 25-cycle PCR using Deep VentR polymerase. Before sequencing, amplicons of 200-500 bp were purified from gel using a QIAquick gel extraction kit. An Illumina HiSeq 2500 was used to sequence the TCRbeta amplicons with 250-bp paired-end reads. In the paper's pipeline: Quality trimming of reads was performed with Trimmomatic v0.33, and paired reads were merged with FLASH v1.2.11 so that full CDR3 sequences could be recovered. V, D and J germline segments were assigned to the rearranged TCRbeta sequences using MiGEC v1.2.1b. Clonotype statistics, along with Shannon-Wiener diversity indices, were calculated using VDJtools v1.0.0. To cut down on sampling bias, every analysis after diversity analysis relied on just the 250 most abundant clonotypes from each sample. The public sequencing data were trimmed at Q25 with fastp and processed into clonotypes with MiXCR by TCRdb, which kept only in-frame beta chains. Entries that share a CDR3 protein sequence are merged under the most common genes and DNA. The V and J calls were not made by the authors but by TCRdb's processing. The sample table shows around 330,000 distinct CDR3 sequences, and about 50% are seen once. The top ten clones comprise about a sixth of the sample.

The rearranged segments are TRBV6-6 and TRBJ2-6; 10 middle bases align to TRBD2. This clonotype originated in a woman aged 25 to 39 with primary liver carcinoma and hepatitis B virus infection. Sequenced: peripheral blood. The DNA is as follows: TGTGCCAGCAGTAAACCCGGGACTAGCGTTTCTGGGGCCAACGTCCTGACTTTC. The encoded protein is CASSKPGTSVSGANVLTF.